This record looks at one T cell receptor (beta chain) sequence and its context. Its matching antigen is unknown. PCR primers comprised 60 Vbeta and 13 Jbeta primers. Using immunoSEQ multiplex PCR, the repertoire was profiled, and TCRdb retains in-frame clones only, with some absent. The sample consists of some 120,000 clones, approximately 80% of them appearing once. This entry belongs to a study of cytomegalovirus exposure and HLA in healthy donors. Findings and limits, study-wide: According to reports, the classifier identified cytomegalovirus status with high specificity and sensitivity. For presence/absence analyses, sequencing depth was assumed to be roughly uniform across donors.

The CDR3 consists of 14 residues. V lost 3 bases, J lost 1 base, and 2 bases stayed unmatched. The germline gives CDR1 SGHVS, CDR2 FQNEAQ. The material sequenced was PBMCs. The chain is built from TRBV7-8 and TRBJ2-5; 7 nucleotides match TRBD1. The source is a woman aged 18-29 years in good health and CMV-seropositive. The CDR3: CASSFPGGQETQYF. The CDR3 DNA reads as TGTGCCAGCAGCTTTCCAGGGGGCCAAGAGACCCAGTACTTC.